This T cell receptor beta chain was sequenced for a study of HIV-infected children after antiretroviral therapy interruption (dated by TCRdb to between 2018 and 2021). Study-wide context: Eight children were included: four on planned treatment interruption and four on continuous treatment, all with CD4+ count above 500 and viral load below 50 copies/ml. A median age of around 10 years was recorded in the interruption group, and a median age of around 8 years was recorded in the continuous treatment group. Exposure to EBV and CMV had been recorded for most participating children. In the interruption arm, samples were obtained at week 0, week 12, end of interruption (week 24 or 48), and about 3 years after study end. In the continuous-treatment arm, samples from corresponding weeks 0, 48 and 150 were analyzed. Alongside measurements of thymic output, the study compared TCR repertoires of children on planned treatment interruption with TCR repertoires of children on continuous antiretroviral treatment.

Read against the paper, the sample's treatment or condition label means: PENTA 11 planned treatment interruption arm or continuous ART arm. Participants were children from the United Kingdom aged 2 to 15 years who had received at least three-drug ART for at least 24 weeks. Cryopreserved PBMCs containing at least 5 million viable cells were needed, and several candidate patients were excluded because their viable PBMC yield was low. Using a FACSAria III cell sorter, naive CD4+ CD45RA+ CD45RO- T cells were FACS-sorted out of thawed PBMCs. Sorted cells were fixed, and RNA was extracted using the RNeasy FFPE kit followed by the RNeasy Micro kit. Measured from the cysteine to the phenylalanine, the CDR3 is 14 residues long. Just CDR3 DNA is preserved here, 42 bases in frame from base 1. V gives up 1 base and J gives up 0 bases, and the segment between their germline ends measures 6 bases. In this sample, this clonotype turned up many times. Which antigen it targets is not known. No base quality information exists; no much larger clone differs at one position.

The paper's findings and limits, for the study overall: The naive CD4+ Gini coefficient rose by the end of treatment interruption, suggesting clonal expansion, and returned to baseline by 3 years. The sorted CD45RA+ naive cells might contain minor non-naive CD45RA+ populations, such as EMRA or stem memory cells. The small number of patients is a limitation of the study, so the data should be interpreted with caution. In the naive CD4+ repertoires of PTI patients, CDR3 sharing between time points dropped after the start of interruption, while many sequences were shared between the end of interruption and 3 years later.

The library was built by means of 3' RACE. To correct PCR amplification bias, TCR libraries were generated from RNA with a 3' RACE protocol that used unique molecular identifiers. As many as 12 amplicon libraries were pooled and then sequenced on an Illumina MiSeq using v2 2x250 paired-end chemistry. The original methods were these. Reads were processed with Decombinator for assignment of V and J genes and CDR3, and barcode-based correction of errors and PCR bias was applied. Repertoires were subsampled to equal depth before Gini coefficients were calculated with the R ineq package. Three approaches were used to assess CDR3 similarity: GLIPH, Hamming distance and a shared triplet metric. TCRdb reprocessed the public reads (quality trimming at Q25 with fastp, clone calling with MiXCR) and kept in-frame beta chains. All rows with the same CDR3 protein become a single entry with the most common DNA and genes. The authors' filters were not applied to this entry. For this sample there are about 89,000 distinct CDR3 sequences; about 6.9% appear just once. The ten largest clones capture roughly 1% of the sample.

This receptor was taken from a pool of human donors with HIV. Here the chain combines TRBV12-3 or TRBV12-4 and TRBJ1-2; the D gene is not confidently resolved. Sequencing was performed on CD45RA+ CD4+ T cells from PBMCs, pooled from several time points, taken from a donor given antiretroviral therapy, either interrupted or continuous. Read against the paper, the sample's cell subset or site label means: naive CD4+ CD45RA+ CD45RO- T cells. The CDR3 amino acid sequence is: CASSLGSSNYGYTF. The nucleotide sequence reads TGTGCCAGCAGTTTAGGTTCATCTAACTATGGCTACACCTTC.